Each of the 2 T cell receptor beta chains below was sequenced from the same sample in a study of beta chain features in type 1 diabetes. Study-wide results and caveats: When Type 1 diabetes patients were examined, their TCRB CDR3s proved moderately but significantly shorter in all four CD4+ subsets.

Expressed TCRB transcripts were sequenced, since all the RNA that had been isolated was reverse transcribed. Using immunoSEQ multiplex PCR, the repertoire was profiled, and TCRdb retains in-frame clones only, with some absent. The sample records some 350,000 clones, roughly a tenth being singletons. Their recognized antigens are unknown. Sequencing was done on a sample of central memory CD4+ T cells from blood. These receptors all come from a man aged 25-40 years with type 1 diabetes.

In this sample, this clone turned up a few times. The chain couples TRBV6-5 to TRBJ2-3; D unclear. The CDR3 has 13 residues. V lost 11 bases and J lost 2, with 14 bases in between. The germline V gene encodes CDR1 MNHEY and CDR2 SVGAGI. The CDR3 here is CAGKGTNTDTQYF. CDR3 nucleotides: TGTGCCGGCAAGGGAACTAACACAGATACGCAGTATTTT.

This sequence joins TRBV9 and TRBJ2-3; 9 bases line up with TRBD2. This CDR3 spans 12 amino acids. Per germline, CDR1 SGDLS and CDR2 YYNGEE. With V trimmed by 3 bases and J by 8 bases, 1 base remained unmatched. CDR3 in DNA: TGTGCCAGCAGCGCGACTAGCGGTACGCAGTATTTT. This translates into CASSATSGTQYF. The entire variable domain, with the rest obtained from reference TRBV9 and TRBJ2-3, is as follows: DSGVTQTPKHLITATGQRVTLRCSPRSGDLSVYWYQQSLDQGLQFLIQYYNGEERAKGNILERFSAQQFPDLHSELNLSSLELGDSALYFCASSATSGTQYFGPGTRLTVL.